These 27 T cell receptor beta chains originate from one sample sequenced in a study of T cells in Graves' hyperthyroidism and ophthalmopathy. It was RNA transcripts that yielded the amplified TCR beta CDR3 regions. The HTBI primer set served for first-round RT-PCR of the TCR CDR3. TCRdb analysed the multiplex PCR reads with MiXCR anew, one entry per CDR3 protein. Here the sample spans 340,000 or so distinct CDR3 sequences, approximately 16% being singletons. Sequenced: blood. The origin of the receptors is a man in his thirties or forties with Graves' hyperthyroidism.

This clonotype was seen ten or more times. The CDR3 region has the DNA TGTGCCAGCATGACAGGGACCTACGAGCAGTACTTC. This codes for CASMTGTYEQYF. The chain employs TRBV2 and TRBJ2-7; 7 bases are shared with TRBD1. This CDR3 has 12 residues. V lost 7 bases and J lost 2; bases outside the gene matches: 2. Germline-derived CDR1 and CDR2 are SNHLY and FYNNEI.

The rearrangement uses TRBV19 and TRBJ2-3, with unresolved D. Germline lookup yields CDR1 LNHDA and CDR2 SQIVND (reference sequence). The CDR3 extends over 15 amino acids. V dropped 3 bases and J dropped 0 bases, with 10 bases sitting between them. This CDR3 reads CASSMWTSSTDTQYF. CDR3 DNA sequence: TGTGCCAGTAGTATGTGGACCTCTAGCACAGATACGCAGTATTTT.

This clonotype was counted at least ten times. This chain links TRBV30 with TRBJ2-2; D may be TRBD1 (5 bases). The better agreement between TRBJ1-1 and the DNA end casts doubt on the J call. The CDR3 extends over 12 amino acids. From germline, CDR1 is GTSNPN and CDR2 SVGIG (reference sequence). The CDR3 loop reads CAWGSTDRGAFF. CDR3 DNA sequence: TGTGCCTGGGGGTCGACAGACCGGGGAGCTTTCTTT.

This clonotype was picked up a small number of times. The genes are TRBV7-6 and TRBJ2-1; 8 bases line up with TRBD1. The J segment lost 8 bases and the V segment lost 1 base, leaving 13 bases of the junction unmatched. The CDR3 consists of 17 residues. Germline loops: CDR1 SGHVS, CDR2 FNYEAQ. CDR3 protein: CASSLGLLGTGNDEQFF. The CDR3 DNA reads as TGTGCCAGCAGCTTAGGGCTATTAGGGACAGGTAACGATGAGCAGTTCTTC. Complete variable domain (other parts from reference TRBV7-6 and TRBJ2-1): GAGVSQSPRYKVTKRGQDVALRCDPISGHVSLYWYRQALGQGPEFLTYFNYEAQQDKSGLPNDRFSAERPEGSISTLTIQRTEQRDSAMYRCASSLGLLGTGNDEQFFGPGTRLTVL.

The chain couples TRBV20-1 to TRBJ2-3; 8 nucleotides agree with TRBD1. The CDR3 contains 18 residues. CDR1 DFQATT and CDR2 SNEGSKA come from the germline V gene (reference sequence). Losses at the gene ends were 0 bases for V and 4 bases for J; bases not matched to a gene: 15. The CDR3 DNA sequence: TGCAGTGCTAGAGATAATCTCAGGGGGCGGGACCTTTCAGATACGCAGTATTTT. Its protein product is CSARDNLRGRDLSDTQYF.

In this sample, this clonotype turned up a few times. The chain combines TRBV28 with TRBJ1-6; 7 bases are a match to TRBD1. The CDR3 runs to 14 residues. Germline V gene data show CDR1 as MDHEN and CDR2 as SYDVKM. V shed 9 bases, J shed 9 bases, and the junction held 11 bases outside the gene matches. The CDR3 region is CASGPDRVGSPLHF. The CDR3 nucleotides are TGTGCCAGTGGCCCCGACAGGGTTGGTTCACCCCTCCACTTT.

This clonotype was seen repeatedly, ten times or more. The gene calls are TRBV20-1 and TRBJ2-7; D call uncertain. The CDR3 consists of 15 residues. Trimming left V 2 bases short and J 4 bases short, with 18 bases between. Germline CDR1 reads DFQATT; CDR2 reads SNEGSKA (reference sequence). DNA of the CDR3: TGCAGTGCTAGACCATCCCAGGCTATACGATACGAGCAGTACTTC. This encodes CSARPSQAIRYEQYF.

This chain uses TRBV25-1 with TRBJ1-4; TRBD1 matches at 10 bases. Germline lookup yields CDR1 MGHDK and CDR2 SYGVNS. Trimming took 2 bases from V and 7 from J; bases not matched to a gene: 4. The CDR3 extends over 15 amino acids. The CDR3 loop reads CASSEDRGPGEKLFF. The DNA of the CDR3 is TGTGCCAGCAGTGAAGACAGGGGGCCGGGTGAAAAACTGTTTTTT.

This clonotype was picked up many times. The V call is TRBV27, the J call TRBJ2-1; D is perhaps TRBD1 (6 bases). The CDR3 is 13 amino acids. Trimming left V 8 bases short and J 3 bases short, with 11 bases between. CDR1 is MNHEY and CDR2 is SMNVEV in the germline V gene (reference sequence). In DNA form, the CDR3 reads TGTGCCAGCCGAGGGACAAGCTACAATGAGCAGTTCTTC. Its protein product is CASRGTSYNEQFF.

This clonotype was seen at least ten times. The genes are TRBV6-1 and TRBJ2-7, with 8 bases lining up with TRBD1. V lost 4 bases and J lost 6; bases outside the gene matches: 2. The CDR3 is 12 amino acids. CDR1 MNHNS and CDR2 SASEGT come from the germline V gene. The CDR3 loop is CASSGQGIEQYF. DNA of the CDR3: TGTGCCAGCAGTGGACAGGGGATCGAGCAGTACTTC.

This clonotype was picked up many times. The rearrangement links TRBV3-1 to TRBJ2-1; D remains unclear. Trimming left V 0 bases short and J 4 bases short, with 10 bases between. CDR1 is LGHDT, CDR2 YNNKEL, per germline (reference sequence). The CDR3 is 15 residues long. This CDR3 is CASSQDHRRYNEQFF. The CDR3 DNA sequence: TGTGCCAGCAGCCAAGATCACAGAAGGTACAATGAGCAGTTCTTC.

The chain links TRBV7-8 to TRBJ2-3; tentative D call: TRBD2 (5 bases). Germline V gene sequence: CDR1 SGHVS, CDR2 FQNEAQ. V was shortened by 8 bases and J by 4 bases, with 16 bases between the two germline ends. The CDR3 extends over 14 amino acids. The CDR3 sequence is CASFGLGGPDTQYF. CDR3 DNA sequence: TGTGCCAGCTTTGGGCTCGGCGGGCCAGATACGCAGTATTTT.

The J gene is TRBJ2-3, the V gene TRBV6-2 or TRBV6-3, with D tentatively TRBD1 or TRBD2 (7 bases each). Germline lookup yields CDR1 MNHEY and CDR2 SVGEGT. The CDR3 sequence is 15 residues long. V was clipped by 8 bases and J by 9 bases, with 24 bases between them. CDR3 bases: TGTGCCAGCTGGGTCCAGGGGGGGCTGGGTCGGACGCAGTATTTT. The encoded protein is CASWVQGGLGRTQYF.

This clonotype was observed at least ten times. This chain links TRBV11-3 with TRBJ2-3; D possibly corresponds to TRBD2 (5 bases). This CDR3 contains 15 residues. The germline gives CDR1 SGHNT, CDR2 YENEEA. V lost 0 bases, J lost 1 base, and 8 bases lay in between. The CDR3 nucleotides read TGTGCCAGCAGCTTAGAGGGAGTCGGCACAGATACGCAGTATTTT. Amino acids: CASSLEGVGTDTQYF.

The rearrangement uses TRBV10-3 and TRBJ1-5; 7 bases are a match to TRBD1. Germline V gene lookup returns CDR1 ENHRY and CDR2 SYGVKD. The CDR3 extends over 14 amino acids. J lost 2 bases, V lost 5 bases, and 3 bases had no gene match. CDR3 coding DNA: TGTGCCATCAGTTCACAGGGGCGCAATCAGCCCCAGCATTTT. Translated, it gives CAISSQGRNQPQHF.

In its sample, this clonotype was seen many times. The rearrangement joins TRBV6-6 to TRBJ1-2; D is ambiguous. CDR3 length: 14 amino acids. Germline CDR1 is MNHNY and CDR2 is SVGAGI (reference sequence). The ends were cut back, 0 bases at V and 2 bases at J, with 7 bases in the middle. The CDR3 protein is CASSYSKSNYGYTF. The DNA of the CDR3 is TGTGCCAGCAGTTACTCGAAATCGAACTATGGCTACACCTTC.

This clonotype was seen at least ten times. The gene calls are TRBV11-2 and TRBJ2-1; perhaps TRBD2 as D (6 bases). Per the germline V gene, CDR1 is SGHAT and CDR2 is FQNNGV. V dropped 4 bases and J dropped 10 bases, with 11 bases sitting between them. The CDR3 has 12 amino acids. The CDR3 loop reads CASSSGLPEQFF. CDR3 sequence (DNA): TGTGCCAGCAGCTCGGGACTGCCGGAGCAGTTCTTC. Filled out from reference TRBV11-2 and TRBJ2-1, the complete variable domain reads EAGVAQSPRYKIIEKRQSVAFWCNPISGHATLYWYQQILGQGPKLLIQFQNNGVVDDSQLPKDRFSAERLKGVDSTLKIQPAKLEDSAVYLCASSSGLPEQFFGPGTRLTVL.

The V gene is TRBV12-5, the J gene TRBJ2-2; D may be TRBD1 (6 bases). Germline CDR1 reads LGHNT; CDR2 reads FRNRAP. The CDR3 is made up of 16 amino acids. V lost 4 bases and J 4 bases, leaving 16 bases between the germline ends. The CDR3 spells CASGSYPGAGTGELFF. The CDR3 coding sequence is TGTGCTAGTGGTTCTTATCCAGGGGCGGGCACCGGGGAGCTGTTTTTT.

The chain is built from TRBV20-1 and TRBJ2-2, with 7 bases that match TRBD2. The CDR3 loop spans 19 amino acids. Germline loops: CDR1 DFQATT, CDR2 SNEGSKA (reference sequence). The V segment lost 6 bases and the J segment 4 bases; nucleotides outside the gene matches: 23. CDR3 sequence reads: CSATTGSGSKRGGTGELFF. The CDR3 DNA reads TGCAGTGCCACCACGGGTAGCGGGTCAAAACGTGGGGGCACCGGGGAGCTGTTTTTT.

This clonotype was recorded at least ten times. The genes are TRBV6-1 and TRBJ1-2, with D uncertain. V was cut by 6 bases and J by 6 bases, with 14 bases left in between. In germline, CDR1 is MNHNS, CDR2 SASEGT. The CDR3 runs 13 residues. Here the CDR3 DNA reads TGTGCCAGCAGCATGTTCCTAGGAGATGGCTACACCTTC. Amino acid sequence: CASSMFLGDGYTF.

This clonotype was seen many times. V usage is TRBV30 and J usage is TRBJ1-4; TRBD1 might be the D (5 bases). CDR3 length: 13 amino acids. The V and J ends lost 0 bases and 5 bases respectively, with 7 bases between them. Germline values: CDR1 GTSNPN, CDR2 SVGIG (reference sequence). For the CDR3, the DNA is TGTGCCTGGAGTGTACGGGGGAATGAAAAACTGTTTTTT. Its translation is CAWSVRGNEKLFF.

The CDR3 loop is CASSQGLTTNEKLFF. The CDR3 coding sequence is TGTGCCAGCAGCCAAGGGCTTACAACTAATGAAAAACTGTTTTTT. V and J are TRBV2 and TRBJ1-4; the D is unclear. CDR1 is SNHLY, CDR2 FYNNEI, per germline. The CDR3 is 15 amino acids. Trimming pared 6 bases from V and 0 bases from J, leaving 11 bases between.

This clonotype was observed at least ten times. This rearrangement joins TRBV18 to TRBJ1-1; the D is unclear. The ends were cut back, 3 bases at V and 0 bases at J, with 5 bases in the middle. The CDR3 runs to 13 residues. Germline-derived CDR1 and CDR2 are KGHSH and LQKENI. The CDR3 loop reads CASSPAVNTEAFF. CDR3 nucleotide sequence: TGTGCCAGCTCACCGGCAGTGAACACTGAAGCTTTCTTT. The full variable domain, with the rest looked up from reference TRBV18 and TRBJ1-1, is NAGVMQNPRHLVRRRGQEARLRCSPMKGHSHVYWYRQLPEEGLKFMVYLQKENIIDESGMPKERFSAEFPKEGPSILRIQQVVRGDSAAYFCASSPAVNTEAFFGQGTRLTVV.

This clonotype was detected a few times. CDR3: CASSYRRDLQETQYF. The CDR3 DNA sequence: TGTGCCAGCAGTTACCGGCGGGACCTCCAAGAGACCCAGTACTTC. The chain links TRBV6-2 or TRBV6-3 to TRBJ2-5; tentative D call: TRBD2 (6 bases). CDR1 MNHEY and CDR2 SVGEGT come from the germline V gene. This CDR3 comprises 15 residues. V was trimmed by 2 bases and J by 1 base, leaving 11 bases between them.

This clonotype was detected only once. It may be a read error: a sequence one base away is much more abundant. The V and J genes are TRBV28 and TRBJ2-7, with TRBD1 identical over 7 bases. Germline CDR1 is MDHEN and CDR2 is SYDVKM. V was pared by 6 bases and J by 3 bases, with 26 bases of the junction left unmatched. This CDR3 is 20 amino acids long. The CDR3 DNA reads TGTGCCAGCAGATCCTTCTGGGACAGATCCCGAGTGTGGCCAAACTACGAGCAGTACTTC. Translated, it gives CASRSFWDRSRVWPNYEQYF.

This clonotype was seen at least ten times. V and J are TRBV7-2 and TRBJ2-1, with 7 nucleotides matching TRBD2. The germline V gene encodes CDR1 SGHTA and CDR2 FQGNSA. The length of the CDR3 is 15 residues. Trimming cost V 1 base and J 7 bases; bases outside gene matches: 7. The CDR3 here is CASSLEAGVVNEQFF. CDR3 in DNA: TGTGCCAGCAGCTTAGAGGCGGGAGTGGTAAATGAGCAGTTCTTC.

Many counts were recorded for this clonotype. The chain joins TRBV11-2 to TRBJ2-1; maybe TRBD2 (6 bases). The CDR3 is made up of 16 amino acids. Germline loops: CDR1 SGHAT, CDR2 FQNNGV. The germline V and J ends were trimmed by 5 bases and 8 bases, with 22 bases remaining between them. CDR3 in DNA: TGTGCCAGCAGCCCTCAACGCGGGGCGAGGGTGGATGAGCAGTTCTTC. Amino acid sequence: CASSPQRGARVDEQFF. The complete variable domain, with remaining parts taken from reference TRBV11-2 and TRBJ2-1, reads EAGVAQSPRYKIIEKRQSVAFWCNPISGHATLYWYQQILGQGPKLLIQFQNNGVVDDSQLPKDRFSAERLKGVDSTLKIQPAKLEDSAVYLCASSPQRGARVDEQFFGPGTRLTVL.